This TCR beta chain came from a study of graft-versus-host responses after intestinal transplantation. General study findings and limits: GvH clones were found in recipient marrow; some appeared first in ileum or blood.

This CDR3 is built from 16 residues. Germline CDR1 and CDR2: MDHEN and SYDVKM. V shed 4 bases, J shed 6 bases, and the junction held 14 bases outside the gene matches. Remarks on this clone: Its cognate antigen is unknown.

Here immunoSEQ multiplex PCR was the method, and the copy in TCRdb shows in-frame clones only, minus some. The sample has about 45,000 clones, 91% seen once; the top ten hold approximately 4.4%. The V gene is TRBV28, the J gene TRBJ1-1; 7 bases are a match to TRBD1. The TCR sequence derives from a human patient who received an intestinal transplant, so some T cells may come from the graft donor. Source: PBMCs, taken 524 days after transplant. The CDR3 loop is CASSSTSRGKASEAFF. The CDR3 nucleotides read TGTGCCAGCAGTTCCACGTCCAGGGGGAAGGCGTCTGAAGCTTTCTTT.